The 9 T cell receptor beta chains in this list originate from one sample, sequenced in a study of cytomegalovirus exposure and HLA in healthy donors (dated by TCRdb to the late 2010s). Libraries were built with the immunoSEQ multiplex PCR assay. For the multiplex PCR, a mixture combining 60 forward primers for TCR Vbeta segments and 13 reverse primers for TCR Jbeta segments was used. What TCRdb holds here is the immuneACCESS table cut down to in-frame rearrangements. Part of the clones is not present; checked against another copy, under half of the missing clones reflect an unresolved V gene, and the others are unexplained. The sample table lists about 90,000 clones, about 68% of them with a count of one. Of the sample, around 24% is held by the ten largest clones. The sequencing input was PBMCs. These TCRs come from a man younger than 45 in good health and CMV-seropositive.

This clone was observed a handful of times. The chain is built from TRBV19 and TRBJ1-2; TRBD1 agrees at 9 bases. The trim removed 5 bases at V and 8 bases at J, leaving 12 bases unmatched. This CDR3 contains 15 residues. Germline V gene sequence: CDR1 LNHDA, CDR2 SQIVND (reference sequence). This CDR3 is CASSSRGTGIGGYTF. CDR3 sequence (DNA): TGTGCCAGTAGTTCACGGGGGACAGGGATTGGGGGCTACACCTTC.

The V gene is TRBV7-2, the J gene TRBJ2-2; perhaps TRBD2 as D (7 bases). Trimming left V 5 bases short and J 3 bases short, with 16 bases between. Looked up from germline, CDR1 is SGHTA and CDR2 is FQGNSA. This CDR3 has 16 residues. The DNA for the CDR3 is TGTGCCAGCAGCCCCCTCGGGGGGCCCGACACCGGGGAGCTGTTTTTT. Its protein product is CASSPLGGPDTGELFF.

This chain joins TRBV4-2 and TRBJ1-3; D is perhaps TRBD1 (5 bases). V lost 1 base to trimming and J lost 0 bases, with 19 bases between them. Germline lookup yields CDR1 LGHNA and CDR2 YNFKEQ. The CDR3 has 19 amino acids. The CDR3 DNA reads as TGTGCCAGCAGCCAAGGGAGGGGATCCTCCTCATCCTCTGGAAACACCATATATTTT. This sequence encodes CASSQGRGSSSSSGNTIYF.

The chain has TRBV5-1 and TRBJ2-3, with 8 bases that match TRBD1. With V trimmed by 4 bases and J by 0 bases, 1 base remained unmatched. Germline CDR1 SGHRS, CDR2 YFSETQ. This CDR3 comprises 14 residues. The DNA of the CDR3 is TGCGCCAGCAGCCGGACAGGGAGCACAGATACGCAGTATTTT. The encoded protein is CASSRTGSTDTQYF.

The rearrangement links TRBV2 to TRBJ2-3; 10 bases are shared with TRBD2. Germline V lookup: CDR1 SNHLY, CDR2 FYNNEI. The CDR3 length is 12 residues. The junction had 3 bases not matched to a gene; V was cut back by 9 bases and J by 6 bases. The CDR3 nucleotides read TGTGCCAGACTAGCGGGGACGGATACGCAGTATTTT. This codes for CARLAGTDTQYF.

This chain links TRBV28 with TRBJ2-3; TRBD2 agrees at 7 bases. CDR3 length: 17 residues. V gave up 8 bases and J gave up 1 base; unmatched junction bases: 15. Looked up from germline, CDR1 is MDHEN and CDR2 is SYDVKM. CDR3 coding DNA: TGTGCCAGCCCACCAGGGAGGGGCGGGCCTGGCACAGATACGCAGTATTTT. Residues: CASPPGRGGPGTDTQYF.

The chain is built from TRBV19 and TRBJ1-5; no reliable D call. V shed 0 bases and J shed 0 bases, with 12 bases lying between them. Germline CDR1 is LNHDA and CDR2 is SQIVND (reference sequence). This CDR3 region has 17 residues. The CDR3 DNA reads as TGTGCCAGTAGTATAGAGGAACGGGTTTTTAGCAATCAGCCCCAGCATTTT. It specifies CASSIEERVFSNQPQHF.

This chain links TRBV6-5 with TRBJ1-1; D is perhaps TRBD1 (5 bases). The CDR3 length is 12 residues. Trimming shortened V by 4 bases and J by 7 bases, and 10 bases separated the two germline ends. Germline CDR1 and CDR2: MNHEY and SVGAGI. CDR3 nucleotides: TGTGCCAGCAGTTCCGACAGAAGTGAAGCTTTCTTT. It specifies CASSSDRSEAFF.

V is TRBV9 and J is TRBJ1-5; D unresolved. Germline assignment: CDR1 SGDLS and CDR2 YYNGEE. V lost 0 bases and J lost 5, with 9 bases in between. This CDR3 comprises 14 residues. The CDR3, as DNA: TGTGCCAGCAGCGTAGGTCAGTATGATCAGCCCCAGCATTTT. It specifies CASSVGQYDQPQHF.